This T cell receptor beta chain came from a study of T cells in women clearing cervical HPV infection listed by TCRdb under 2018. At the level of the whole study: The cases were 25 women with histologically confirmed HPV16-related CIN3 or worse, and 2 of these cases were invasive cancers. The controls were about 25 women whose single incident HPV16 infection cleared within 12 months with no development of precancer or cancer. Blood from cases was collected at the visit where the lesion was first found, while blood from controls was collected once the infection could no longer be detected. Among cases, blood sampling occurred a median of roughly 150 days after lesion detection, with an interquartile range of roughly 85 to 200 days. Since HLA typing was available for only a few women, HLA type could not be ruled out as a confounder. The exploratory proof-of-principle case-control study was nested within the Guanacaste HPV Natural History Study in Costa Rica and compared TCR repertoires across cervical HPV16 outcomes. Cases were matched to controls by age within five years and by the year the sample was collected. Median age was about 35 years in cases versus over 37 in controls, and baseline characteristics did not differ significantly. In the parent cohort, 10,049 women aged 18 or older were enrolled in Guanacaste, Costa Rica, during 1993 to 1994 and then followed for under nine years. Five blinded duplicates per group were added as quality controls, giving about 60 samples: about 50 participants and 10 replicates. The paper as a whole reports these results and caveats: Cases were distinguished from controls with an estimated AUC of about 0.78 by random forest classifiers combining richness and V gene abundances. Across sequencing depths, CIN3+ cases showed significantly higher TCR repertoire richness than controls, but evenness did not differ between the groups. Because the number of T cells per sample was unknown, the richness differences could reflect varying T-cell content rather than repertoire biology. The cross-sectional design could not show whether the associations came before the infection or were a result of it, and neither effector/memory subsets nor HPV-specific T cells were isolated. Lower TRBV6-7 relative abundance was observed in cases than in controls (around 0.1% versus 0.15%; Bonferroni P = 0.0008).

The CDR3 sequence holds 15 residues, the cysteine and phenylalanine included. The DNA covers only part of the CDR3, 36 bases in frame from base 1. V is reduced by 5 bases and J by 0 bases, leaving a spacing of 12 bases between them. CDR1 and CDR2 were assigned from the germline V gene as SGHTA and FQGTGA. The immunoSEQ assay used multiplex PCR to amplify TCR beta CDR3 regions from an average of approximately 1,200 ng of genomic DNA per sample. The assay corrected primer bias using a complete synthetic TCR repertoire to establish an amplification baseline. The amplicons were sequenced on the Illumina platform. Processing in the source paper ran as follows. Sequence errors were corrected by clustering with frequency ratios and a modified nearest-neighbor algorithm, and the sequences were then analyzed in the immunoSEQ Analyzer using IMGT gene definitions. At each rarefaction depth, TCR richness and evenness were averaged across 20 rarefaction repeats, and samples with fewer sequences than that depth were excluded. Wilcoxon rank sum tests with FDR correction were used to compare V, D and J gene relative abundances between the groups. For the blinded duplicates, the intraclass correlation was roughly 96% for TCR richness and averaged about 76% across 66 gene segments. TCRdb provides this immuneACCESS table in a form limited to in-frame rearrangements. Some clones are lacking; in checked studies, under half of them reflect an unresolved V gene, and why the rest are absent is not known. Clone size and the V and J calls come from that table; the DNA yielded D and trimming. This sample's clone table shows 30,000 to 45,000 clones. Clones ranked in the top ten supply 3.7% of the sample.

Every participant had a single incident cervical HPV16 infection, and women with prevalent HPV16 infections were excluded. Cervical HPV DNA was detected by MY09/MY11 PCR, and genotyping was performed by dot-blot hybridization. Under 19 mL of heparinized blood were centrifuged, and the buffy coat was aliquoted, frozen at -30°C, then stored at -80°C. QIAGEN kits were used to extract genomic DNA from the buffy coat specimens. On this clone: Its specific antigen is unknown. The CDR3 end is not reached by the read, which stops 3 residues before it; the germline J gene fills it in.

The sample comprised blood buffy coat. The chain links TRBV7-3 with TRBJ2-3; TRBD2 could be the D gene, as 6 bases match. This receptor was taken from a woman aged 18-70 years with a cervical HPV16 infection that either progressed to CIN3+ or cleared (not recorded which). CDR3 DNA (partial): TGTGCCAGCAGCCGGGGAGGATCTAGCACAGATACG. It is translated as CASSRGGSSTDT. The whole CDR3 sequence reads CASSRGGSSTDTQYF.